This T cell receptor beta chain was found in a study of radiotherapy plus CTLA-4 blockade in lung cancer. Study information: There were objective responses in 15% to 20% of patients, and approximately 30% had disease control.

A word on this clone: The antigen remains unidentified.

Produced via immunoSEQ multiplex PCR; TCRdb's table is partial and in-frame only. The sample contains approximately 50,000 clones, 73% of which appear only once. Unmatched junction bases numbered 8, after V lost 3 bases and J lost 4 bases. Germline CDR1 SGHDT, CDR2 YYEEEE. The CDR3 length is 16 residues. Study-level results: Among blood TCR repertoires after radiotherapy plus ipilimumab, tumor-derived clones expanded.

The sequenced sample was peripheral blood, obtained from a patient treated with radiotherapy plus ipilimumab. The TCR sequence derives from a human donor with non-small cell lung cancer who had a complete response to radiotherapy plus ipilimumab. V usage is TRBV5-6 and J usage is TRBJ1-2; 11 nucleotides line up with TRBD1. The CDR3: CASSSAGTGGPYGYTF. The CDR3, as DNA: TGTGCCAGCAGCTCCGCCGGGACAGGGGGACCCTATGGCTACACCTTC.